This is a list of T cell receptor beta chains from one sample in a study of blood T cell repertoires in COVID-19. Sequencing was performed with immunoSEQ multiplex PCR; in TCRdb, only in-frame clones are kept and a portion is missing. The table lists 200,000 to 250,000 clones, roughly 90% of them singletons. Input material: peripheral blood. The receptor set was obtained from a man in his fifties with COVID-19, enrolled during active disease. The CDR3 runs from the conserved cysteine through the conserved F or W. A D gene is named only where the DNA matches it firmly. Rows may omit the clone size; those that give it use once, few, many or a size class.

13	NA	NA	TRBJ2-5	TRBV15	TGTGCCACCAGCGAAATACTCCAAGAGACCCAGTACTTC	CATSEILQETQYF
15	NA	TRBD2	TRBJ2-7	TRBV5-6	TGTGCCAGCAGCCCCCTAGCGGGAGGAACCTACGAGCAGTACTTC	CASSPLAGGTYEQYF
12	NA	NA	TRBJ2-5	TRBV30	TGTGCCTGGAGCAGACAGCAAGAGACCCAGTACTTC	CAWSRQQETQYF
14	NA	TRBD1	TRBJ1-5	TRBV6-5	TGTGCCAGCAGTAGACAGGGAAGTAATCAGCCCCAGCATTTT	CASSRQGSNQPQHF
16	NA	TRBD1	TRBJ2-1	TRBV9	TGTGCCAGCAGCGTAGAATTGAACAGGGGGCTGGAGGAGCAGTTCTTC	CASSVELNRGLEEQFF
15	NA	TRBD2	TRBJ2-3	TRBV7-6	TGTGCCAGCAGCTCGAAAGCGGGGGGCACAGATACGCAGTATTTT	CASSSKAGGTDTQYF
12	NA	NA	TRBJ1-2	TRBV6-1	TGTGCCAGCAGTGAACGTTACTATGGCTACACCTTC	CASSERYYGYTF
15	NA	NA	TRBJ2-7	TRBV11-2	TGTGCCAGCAGCCCGCAAGCAGGGGCCGTTCCCGAGCAGTACTTC	CASSPQAGAVPEQYF
17	NA	TRBD1	TRBJ2-2	TRBV9	TGTGCCAGCAGCGCACGGACCAGGACAGGGGGCTTCGGGGAGCTGTTTTTT	CASSARTRTGGFGELFF
14	NA	NA	TRBJ1-1	TRBV3-1/TRBV3-2	TGTGCCAGCAGCCAAGCTGACGGGGTAAGTCAAGCTTTCTTT	CASSQADGVSQAFF
21	NA	TRBD2	TRBJ2-1	TRBV28	TGTGCCAGCAGTTCCACACGATGGACTAGCGGGGGGTGGAGCTCCTACAATGAGCAGTTCTTC	CASSSTRWTSGGWSSYNEQFF
14	once	NA	TRBJ1-5	TRBV7-2	TGTGCCAGCAGCTTAGCTGGGGGGGCTAGGCCCCAGCATTTT	CASSLAGGARPQHF
16	NA	TRBD2	TRBJ2-3	TRBV4-1	TGCGCCAGCAGCCACGGACTAGCGGGAGTAGCAGATACGCAGTATTTT	CASSHGLAGVADTQYF
14	NA	NA	TRBJ1-6	TRBV19	TGTGCCAGTAGTGCGGGGCTAAGAAATTCACCCCTCCACTTT	CASSAGLRNSPLHF
15	once	NA	TRBJ2-7	TRBV14	TGTGCCAGCAGCCAAGGAGGGCCGTTCTCCTACGAGCAGTACTTC	CASSQGGPFSYEQYF
13	NA	NA	TRBJ2-1	TRBV6-2/TRBV6-3	TGTGCCAGCAGTTACACAAGTTACAATGAGCAGTTCTTC	CASSYTSYNEQFF
16	NA	NA	TRBJ2-2	TRBV19	TGTGCCAGTAGTCCGCGGGGGCCCAAGAACACCGGGGAGCTGTTTTTT	CASSPRGPKNTGELFF
15	NA	NA	TRBJ1-4	TRBV19	TGTGCCAGTAGTATCTCGCGGAGGACTAATGAAAAACTGTTTTTT	CASSISRRTNEKLFF
17	NA	TRBD2	TRBJ2-7	TRBV12-5	TGTGCTAGTGCCAGGACTAGCGGGAGTGTCTTACCAACAGAGCAGTACTTC	CASARTSGSVLPTEQYF
15	NA	TRBD2	TRBJ2-1	TRBV7-3	TGTGCCAGCAGCTTAACTAGCGGGAACTACAATGAGCAGTTCTTC	CASSLTSGNYNEQFF
16	NA	TRBD1	TRBJ2-7	TRBV6-5	TGTGCCAGCAGTTACTCGCAGGACAGGGGGTCCGGCGAGCAGTACTTC	CASSYSQDRGSGEQYF
14	NA	NA	TRBJ1-1	TRBV5-5	TGTGCCAGCAGCGCCTCCGACATAGACACTGAAGCTTTCTTT	CASSASDIDTEAFF
15	NA	NA	TRBJ2-3	TRBV18	TGTGCCAGCTCACCTAGACAGTCTAGCACAGATACGCAGTATTTT	CASSPRQSSTDTQYF
15	NA	NA	TRBJ2-2	TRBV5-6	TGTGCCAGCAGTTCGTTGTCAGGGTGGACCGGGGAGCTGTTTTTT	CASSSLSGWTGELFF
15	NA	TRBD1	TRBJ2-5	TRBV5-1	TGCGCCAGCAGCACGACGACAGGGGGCAGTGAGACCCAGTACTTC	CASSTTTGGSETQYF
15	NA	NA	TRBJ2-3	TRBV5-8	TGTGCCAGCACCAGAGTTAGCGGTAGCACAGATACGCAGTATTTT	CASTRVSGSTDTQYF
14	NA	NA	TRBJ1-1	TRBV2	TGTGCCAGCAGTGAACGGACAGTGAACACTGAAGCTTTCTTT	CASSERTVNTEAFF
15	NA	NA	TRBJ1-2	TRBV4-3	TGCGCCAGCAGCCGCGACAGGAGTCTTAATTATGGCTACACCTTC	CASSRDRSLNYGYTF
14	few	NA	TRBJ1-2	TRBV4-1	TGCGCCAGCAGCCAAGACAGGACTAACTATGGCTACACCTTC	CASSQDRTNYGYTF
15	NA	NA	TRBJ2-7	TRBV6-5	TGTGCCAGCAGTTACTCCTCGCAGGGAACCTACGAGCAGTACTTC	CASSYSSQGTYEQYF
15	NA	TRBD1	TRBJ2-7	TRBV5-1	TGCGCCAGCAGCATCGGACAGGGGAGGACCTACGAGCAGTACTTC	CASSIGQGRTYEQYF
15	once	NA	TRBJ2-5	TRBV18	TGTGCCAGCTCACCGGAAACAGGGTGGCGAGAGACCCAGTACTTC	CASSPETGWRETQYF